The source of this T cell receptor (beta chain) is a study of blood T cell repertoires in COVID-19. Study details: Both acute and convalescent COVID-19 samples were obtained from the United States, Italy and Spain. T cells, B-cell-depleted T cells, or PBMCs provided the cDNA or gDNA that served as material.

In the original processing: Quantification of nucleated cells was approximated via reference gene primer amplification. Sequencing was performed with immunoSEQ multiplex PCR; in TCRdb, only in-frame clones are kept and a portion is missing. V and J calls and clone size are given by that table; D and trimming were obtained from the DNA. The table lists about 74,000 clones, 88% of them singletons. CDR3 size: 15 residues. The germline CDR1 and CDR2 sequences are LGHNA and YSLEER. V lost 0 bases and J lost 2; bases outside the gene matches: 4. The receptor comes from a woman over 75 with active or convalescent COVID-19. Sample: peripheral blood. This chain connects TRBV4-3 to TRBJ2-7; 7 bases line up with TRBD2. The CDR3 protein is CASSQEWRGTYEQYF. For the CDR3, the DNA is TGCGCCAGCAGCCAAGAGTGGCGGGGGACCTACGAGCAGTACTTC.